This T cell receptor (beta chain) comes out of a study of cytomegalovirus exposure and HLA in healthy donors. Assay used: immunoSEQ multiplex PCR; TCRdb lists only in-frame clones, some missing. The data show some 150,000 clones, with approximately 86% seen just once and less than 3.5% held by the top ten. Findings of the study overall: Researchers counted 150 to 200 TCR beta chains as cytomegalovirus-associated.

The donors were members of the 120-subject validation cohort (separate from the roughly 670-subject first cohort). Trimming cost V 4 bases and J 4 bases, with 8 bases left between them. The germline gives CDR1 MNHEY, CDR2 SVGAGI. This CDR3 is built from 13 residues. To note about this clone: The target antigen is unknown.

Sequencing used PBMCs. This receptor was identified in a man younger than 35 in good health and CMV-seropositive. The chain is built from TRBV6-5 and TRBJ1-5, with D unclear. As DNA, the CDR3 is TGTGCCAGCAGTTCGGTAATAAATCAGCCCCAGCATTTT. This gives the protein CASSSVINQPQHF.